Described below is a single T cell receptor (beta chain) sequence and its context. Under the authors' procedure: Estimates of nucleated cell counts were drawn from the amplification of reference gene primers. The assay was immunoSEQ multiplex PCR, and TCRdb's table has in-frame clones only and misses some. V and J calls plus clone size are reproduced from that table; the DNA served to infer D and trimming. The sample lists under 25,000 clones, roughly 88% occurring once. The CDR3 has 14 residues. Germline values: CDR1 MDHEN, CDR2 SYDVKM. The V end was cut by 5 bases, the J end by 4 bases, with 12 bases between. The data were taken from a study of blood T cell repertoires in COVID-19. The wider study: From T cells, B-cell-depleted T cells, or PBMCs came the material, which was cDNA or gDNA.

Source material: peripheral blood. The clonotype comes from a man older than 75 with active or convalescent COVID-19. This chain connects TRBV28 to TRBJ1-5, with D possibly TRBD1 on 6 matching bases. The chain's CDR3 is CASSETRGNQPQHF. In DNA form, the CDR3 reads TGTGCCAGCAGTGAAACGAGGGGGAATCAGCCCCAGCATTTT.